The clone carrying this T cell receptor beta chain showed up just a few times. This sample is part of a study of sequential checkpoint blockade in melanoma. As to treatment: randomized to nivolumab then ipilimumab (arm A) or the reverse (arm B). The ends lost 3 bases at V and 2 bases at J; junction bases unmatched: 5. The CDR3 totals 15 residues. Germline assignment: CDR1 SGHNT and CDR2 YENEEA. Profiled with immunoSEQ multiplex PCR; TCRdb holds only in-frame clones, not every one. The data contain around 2,000 clones, 24% of them singletons. The chain combines TRBV11-3 with TRBJ2-3; 7 bases align to TRBD2. The sequence was obtained from a human donor with melanoma. The input for sequencing was tumor tissue (inferred from file names), taken from a patient given nivolumab and ipilimumab in sequence. CDR3 sequence (DNA): TGTGCCAGCAGCTTCCGGGACTACAACACAGATACGCAGTATTTT. Its translation is CASSFRDYNTDTQYF.